This is a list of T cell receptor beta chains from one sample in a study of OX40 agonist ivuxolimab in advanced cancers. Repertoires were generated with immunoSEQ multiplex PCR, while TCRdb's copy carries only in-frame clones and drops some. Of under 45,000 clones in the sample, 80% to 90% were seen once. Specimen: CD4+ or CD8+ T cells sorted from blood, collected in a trial of the OX40 agonist ivuxolimab. These TCRs come from an adult with an advanced solid tumor such as melanoma, head and neck, liver or kidney cancer. Both conserved end residues are part of each CDR3. D genes are given only for firm matches. Clone size appears in some rows only: once, few, many, or a class for an expanded clone.

j_gene | abundance | v_gene | d_gene | CDR3nt | CDR3aa
TRBJ1-6 | once | TRBV15 | NA | TGTGCCACCAGCAGGCGATGGGGGAACAATTCACCCCTCCACTTT | CATSRRWGNNSPLHF
TRBJ2-7 | NA | TRBV27 | NA | TGTGCCAGCAGTTTAGGAGGTAACCCTACTGAGCAGTACTTC | CASSLGGNPTEQYF
TRBJ2-5 | NA | TRBV2 | TRBD2 | TGTGCCAGCAGTTCGACTAGCGGGGCACAAGAGACCCAGTACTTC | CASSSTSGAQETQYF
TRBJ1-3 | NA | TRBV15 | NA | TGTGCCACCACGAACTCTGGAAACACCATATATTTT | CATTNSGNTIYF
TRBJ2-1 | NA | TRBV7-2 | NA | TGTGCCAGCAGCCCCGACAATGAGCAGTTCTTC | CASSPDNEQFF
TRBJ1-5 | NA | TRBV7-8 | NA | TGTGCCAGCAGCCCCGCCCCAGGGGAGCCCCAGCATTTT | CASSPAPGEPQHF
TRBJ2-1 | NA | TRBV2 | NA | TGTGCCAGCAGTGAAGCGAGTGGGACCGACAATGAGCAGTTCTTC | CASSEASGTDNEQFF
TRBJ2-1 | NA | TRBV4-1 | TRBD2 | TGCGCCAGCAGCCATCATACTAGCGGAGATTACAATGAGCAGTTCTTC | CASSHHTSGDYNEQFF
TRBJ2-4 | NA | TRBV19 | NA | TGTGCCAGTAGTATCCGGGCAGGGGAAAACATTCAGTACTTC | CASSIRAGENIQYF
TRBJ2-1 | few | TRBV6-5 | TRBD2 | TGTGCCAGCAGTTCTCCGACTAGCGGGACTAACAATGAGCAGTTCTTC | CASSSPTSGTNNEQFF
TRBJ1-5 | NA | TRBV7-9 | NA | TGTGCCAGCAGCTTAGCAGCAAGCAATCAGCCCCAGCATTTT | CASSLAASNQPQHF
TRBJ2-2 | once | TRBV18 | NA | TGTGCCAGCTCTTGGACAAAGAACACCGGGGAGCTGTTTTTT | CASSWTKNTGELFF
TRBJ1-1 | NA | TRBV11-1 | NA | TGTGCCAGCAGCCGCGACAGGAACACTGAAGCTTTCTTT | CASSRDRNTEAFF
TRBJ1-2 | NA | TRBV13 | NA | TGTGCCAGCAGCTTAAAGAGGGCAGCCCTAAACTATGGCTACACCTTC | CASSLKRAALNYGYTF
TRBJ2-1 | NA | TRBV27 | TRBD2 | TGTGCCAGCAGTATCGCCGGTGAACTAGCGGGAGGGGGATCCTACAATGAGCAGTTCTTC | CASSIAGELAGGGSYNEQFF
TRBJ1-2 | large | TRBV10-3 | NA | TGTGCCACGACCCCAGACGGCACTAACTATGGCTACACCTTC | CATTPDGTNYGYTF
TRBJ2-1 | NA | TRBV5-1 | TRBD2 | TGCGCCAGCAGCACGGGACTAGCGGGAGGTTTGCTGAATGAGCAGTTCTTC | CASSTGLAGGLLNEQFF